Reported below is one T cell receptor beta chain. These data are taken from a study of blood T cells in healthy people across ages. Germline-derived CDR1 and CDR2 are MNHEY and SVGAGI. CDR3 length: 16 amino acids. V was trimmed by 0 bases and J by 0 bases, leaving 10 bases between them. A sample-barcoded 5' primer and a J-beta primer mix were used in a second PCR of roughly 6 to 11 cycles. MiXCR, run by TCRdb on the 5' RACE reads, gives a single entry per CDR3 protein. The sample consists of about a million distinct CDR3 sequences, 30% to 40% of them appearing once. This receptor was obtained from a man younger than 35 in good health. V usage is TRBV6-5 and J usage is TRBJ2-3; no clear D gene. The sample consisted of blood. The CDR3 reads CASSYSDGLSTDTQYF. CDR3 nucleotide sequence: TGTGCCAGCAGTTACTCGGACGGCCTAAGCACAGATACGCAGTATTTT.